What follows are 23 T cell receptor beta chains derived from one specimen sequenced in a study of vaccination and CD4 T cells after COVID-19. A single record per CDR3 protein comes from TCRdb applying MiXCR to the PCR reads. The sample contains roughly 30,000 distinct CDR3 sequences, around 50% of which appear only once. Time point of the sample: late sampling 161 to 241 days after vaccination in three convalescent patients. The source was CD4+ T cells from blood, collected about 7 months after SARS-CoV-2 vaccination. Every receptor here comes from a human donor who had recovered from COVID-19.

This clonotype was recorded a few times. The chain is built from TRBV28 and TRBJ1-1, with unresolved D. V lost 3 bases and J lost 3, with 5 bases in between. The CDR3 is 12 amino acids. Per the germline V gene, CDR1 is MDHEN and CDR2 is SYDVKM. CDR3 region: CASSFWYTEAFF. The CDR3 nucleotides read TGTGCCAGCAGTTTCTGGTACACTGAAGCTTTCTTT. The whole variable domain, remainder taken from reference TRBV28 and TRBJ1-1, is DVKVTQSSRYLVKRTGEKVFLECVQDMDHENMFWYRQDPGLGLRLIYFSYDVKMKEKGDIPEGYSVSREKKERFSLILESASTNQTSMYLCASSFWYTEAFFGQGTRLTVV.

This clonotype was observed a few times. The CDR3 spells CASSMPGWGRETQYF. CDR3 DNA sequence: TGTGCCAGTAGTATGCCCGGTTGGGGGAGGGAGACCCAGTACTTC. The V and J genes are TRBV19 and TRBJ2-5; TRBD2 might be the D (6 bases). CDR3 length: 15 amino acids. Per the germline V gene, CDR1 is LNHDA and CDR2 is SQIVND (reference sequence). Trimming cost V 3 bases and J 5 bases, with 16 bases left between them.

Here the CDR3 DNA reads TGCGCCAGCTGGGAGGGGAGGGCCTCCTACGAGCAGTACTTC. Its protein is CASWEGRASYEQYF. The V gene is TRBV5-1, the J gene TRBJ2-7; TRBD2 matches at 7 bases. The germline V gene encodes CDR1 SGHRS and CDR2 YFSETQ. Trimming cost V 7 bases and J 0 bases; bases outside gene matches: 7. The CDR3 spans 14 residues.

This rearrangement joins TRBV20-1 to TRBJ2-7; tentatively, D is TRBD2 (5 bases). Germline V gene lookup returns CDR1 DFQATT and CDR2 SNEGSKA (reference sequence). The ends were cut back, 4 bases at V and 9 bases at J, with 25 bases in the middle. CDR3 length equals 15 residues. In DNA, the CDR3 is TGCAGTGCTAACGCCGGGCGGGCGGGCCCTTATGGGCAGTACTTC. Translating it yields CSANAGRAGPYGQYF.

The chain recombines TRBV28 with TRBJ2-3; 11 positions agree with TRBD2. This CDR3 is built from 14 residues. The V gene end was trimmed by 6 bases and the J gene end by 6 bases; junction bases not matched to a gene: 5. The germline CDR1 and CDR2 sequences are MDHEN and SYDVKM. The CDR3 here is CASRAIAGGDTQYF. The CDR3 DNA follows: TGTGCCAGCAGGGCCATAGCGGGGGGGGATACGCAGTATTTT.

This clonotype has more than one count but fewer than ten. In nucleotides, the CDR3 is TGTGCCATCAGTGAGAGACAGCTACCTAACTATGGCTACACCTTC. This sequence encodes CAISERQLPNYGYTF. The chain combines TRBV10-3 with TRBJ1-2; D is perhaps TRBD1 (5 bases). Germline CDR1 reads ENHRY; CDR2 reads SYGVKD. V was clipped by 2 bases and J by 0 bases, with 10 bases between them. CDR3 length: 15 amino acids.

This clonotype is a singleton in its sample. This chain joins TRBV27 and TRBJ1-5; possible D gene TRBD1, 6 bases. Germline V gives CDR1 MNHEY, CDR2 SMNVEV (reference sequence). V shed 3 bases and J shed 7 bases, with 13 bases lying between them. This CDR3 comprises 14 residues. This CDR3 is CASSFRGAGQPQHF. CDR3 bases: TGTGCCAGCAGTTTTAGGGGGGCAGGGCAGCCCCAGCATTTT.

The chain uses TRBV18 and TRBJ1-2; the D gene is possibly TRBD1 (6 bases). The germline CDR1 and CDR2 sequences are KGHSH and LQKENI. The CDR3 is 13 amino acids. Between the trimmed V and J ends, which lost 5 bases and 2 bases, there was a span of 9 bases. The CDR3 reads CASSEDRNYGYTF. CDR3 sequence (DNA): TGTGCCAGCTCAGAGGACAGAAACTATGGCTACACCTTC. Looking up the rest from reference TRBV18 and TRBJ1-2 gives the full variable domain: NAGVMQNPRHLVRRRGQEARLRCSPMKGHSHVYWYRQLPEEGLKFMVYLQKENIIDESGMPKERFSAEFPKEGPSILRIQQVVRGDSAAYFCASSEDRNYGYTFGSGTRLTVV.

This chain connects TRBV30 to TRBJ2-7, with D perhaps matching TRBD1 or TRBD2 (5 bases each). This CDR3 has 14 residues. From germline, CDR1 is GTSNPN and CDR2 SVGIG (reference sequence). Trimming removed 3 bases at V and 5 bases at J, with 17 bases between. CDR3 protein: CAWSAGTSYHEQYF. Here the CDR3 DNA reads TGTGCCTGGAGCGCAGGGACCTCCTATCACGAGCAGTACTTC. The full variable domain, rest sourced from reference TRBV30 and TRBJ2-7, is SQTIHQWPATLVQPVGSPLSLECTVEGTSNPNLYWYRQAAGRGLQLLFYSVGIGQISSEVPQNLSASRPQDRQFILSSKKLLLSDSGFYLCAWSAGTSYHEQYFGPGTRLTVT.

This chain connects TRBV10-3 to TRBJ2-2; D assignment may be TRBD1 or TRBD2 (6 bases each). V was shortened by 7 bases and J by 0 bases, with 21 bases between the two germline ends. Germline lookup yields CDR1 ENHRY and CDR2 SYGVKD. This CDR3 region has 18 residues. The CDR3 spells CAIKGGQSGETNTGELFF. The CDR3 bases are TGTGCCATCAAGGGGGGACAAAGCGGAGAGACGAACACCGGGGAGCTGTTTTTT.

CDR3 region: CATSRGRSGRINEQYF. The CDR3 region has the DNA TGTGCCACCAGCAGAGGACGAAGCGGGAGGATCAACGAGCAGTACTTC. The V gene is TRBV15, the J gene TRBJ2-7; 9 nucleotides agree with TRBD2. J was trimmed by 5 bases and V by 1 base; bases with no gene match: 9. Germline V gene data show CDR1 as LNHNV and CDR2 as YYDKDF (reference sequence). The CDR3 consists of 16 residues.

The chain is built from TRBV27 and TRBJ2-7; D gene unclear. The V end lost 5 bases, the J end lost 3 bases, and 14 bases lay between the germline ends. The CDR3 runs 14 residues. Germline CDR1 and CDR2: MNHEY and SMNVEV (reference sequence). The CDR3 loop is CASSNGPPVYEQYF. The CDR3 DNA is TGTGCCAGCAGTAATGGCCCTCCCGTCTACGAGCAGTACTTC.

This clonotype came up a few times. The genes are TRBV7-6 and TRBJ2-1; the match to TRBD2 covers 7 bases. CDR3 length equals 14 residues. The junction had 8 bases not matched to a gene; V was cut back by 5 bases and J by 7 bases. Germline CDR1 and CDR2: SGHVS and FNYEAQ. CDR3 region: CASSLSGAQNEQFF. Written as DNA, the CDR3 is TGTGCCAGCAGCCTCAGCGGGGCTCAGAATGAGCAGTTCTTC.

This chain joins TRBV7-2 and TRBJ2-7, with D possibly being TRBD1 or TRBD2 (6 bases each). V was trimmed by 0 bases and J by 1 base, leaving 10 bases between them. This CDR3 is built from 15 residues. In germline, CDR1 is SGHTA, CDR2 FQGNSA. CDR3 DNA: TGTGCCAGCAGCTTAGCCGGGGGCCCATCCTACGAGCAGTACTTC. Translating gives CASSLAGGPSYEQYF.

This clonotype was recorded a few times. CDR3 bases: TGTGCCAGCAGCTCTTTGGGAGGGCCCGGCACAGATACGCAGTATTTT. Its protein product is CASSSLGGPGTDTQYF. V and J are TRBV7-3 and TRBJ2-3, with TRBD2 identical over 7 bases. The CDR3 has 16 amino acids. V dropped 4 bases and J dropped 1; count of bases not matched to a gene: 8. The V gene's germline CDR1 is SGHTA and CDR2 FQGTGA.

Only a few counts were recorded for this clonotype. V is TRBV6-2 or TRBV6-3 and J is TRBJ2-5; D not certain. The V gene's germline CDR1 is MNHEY and CDR2 SVGEGT. Trimming removed 7 bases from V and 7 bases from J, with 7 bases in between. The CDR3 contains 10 residues. Written as DNA, the CDR3 is TGTGCCAGCATGAAGGGGACCCAGTACTTC. It translates to CASMKGTQYF.

The rearrangement uses TRBV28 and TRBJ2-7; 8 nucleotides agree with TRBD2. V was pared by 6 bases and J by 3 bases, with 4 bases of the junction left unmatched. The CDR3 is 13 amino acids. From germline, CDR1 is MDHEN and CDR2 SYDVKM. The CDR3 coding sequence is TGTGCCAGCAGCTTCAGCGGGGGCTACGAGCAGTACTTC. It translates to CASSFSGGYEQYF.

The chain employs TRBV7-3 and TRBJ2-3; 12 nucleotides match TRBD2. This CDR3 is built from 16 residues. V shed 5 bases, J shed 1 base, and the junction held 4 bases outside the gene matches. CDR1 is SGHTA and CDR2 is FQGTGA in the germline V gene. The CDR3 loop is CASSPRLAGGTDTQYF. The DNA of the CDR3 is TGTGCCAGCAGCCCCCGACTAGCGGGGGGCACAGATACGCAGTATTTT.

The rearrangement links TRBV20-1 to TRBJ2-7, with D possibly TRBD1 on 5 matching bases. The CDR3 runs to 12 residues. Looked up from germline, CDR1 is DFQATT and CDR2 is SNEGSKA (reference sequence). V was shortened by 5 bases and J by 5 bases, with 13 bases between the two germline ends. The CDR3, as DNA: TGCAGTGCTCTTAAGACAGTCAACGAGCAGTACTTC. It codes for CSALKTVNEQYF.

This clonotype showed up just a few times. This chain connects TRBV20-1 to TRBJ1-6; 8 nucleotides line up with TRBD1. The CDR3 contains 17 residues. The trim removed 2 bases at V and 9 bases at J, leaving 15 bases unmatched. CDR1 and CDR2 from the germline V gene are DFQATT and SNEGSKA (reference sequence). In DNA form, the CDR3 reads TGCAGTGCTAGACGAATCCCGGGACAGGTCGTAAGTTCACCCCTCCACTTT. Amino acids: CSARRIPGQVVSSPLHF.

With respect to this clonotype: Mismatch with germline at one junction end may stem from a read error. This rearrangement joins TRBV6-1 to TRBJ2-7; D remains ambiguous. CDR3 size: 15 residues. CDR1 is MNHNS, CDR2 SASEGT, per germline. CDR3 in DNA: TGTGTCAGCAGTGAAGCTCTGGGTAGCTCCTACGAGCAGTACTTC. Amino acids: CVSSEALGSSYEQYF.

This clonotype was picked up one time. This chain links TRBV5-4 with TRBJ2-7, with D perhaps TRBD2 (6 bases). Per the germline V gene, CDR1 is SGHNT and CDR2 is YYREEE (reference sequence). V gave up 4 bases and J gave up 3 bases, with 14 bases separating them. The CDR3 runs 14 residues. In DNA, the CDR3 is TGTGCCAGCAGCGCTGCGGGGATCTACTACGAGCAGTACTTC. Its protein is CASSAAGIYYEQYF.

This chain connects TRBV7-9 to TRBJ1-2, with D hard to call. The V end was cut by 5 bases, the J end by 1 base, with 5 bases between. The germline CDR1 and CDR2 sequences are SEHNR and FQNEAQ (reference sequence). The CDR3 spans 12 residues. The CDR3 DNA follows: TGTGCCAGCAGCCCAGATAACTATGGCTACACCTTC. Amino acids: CASSPDNYGYTF.